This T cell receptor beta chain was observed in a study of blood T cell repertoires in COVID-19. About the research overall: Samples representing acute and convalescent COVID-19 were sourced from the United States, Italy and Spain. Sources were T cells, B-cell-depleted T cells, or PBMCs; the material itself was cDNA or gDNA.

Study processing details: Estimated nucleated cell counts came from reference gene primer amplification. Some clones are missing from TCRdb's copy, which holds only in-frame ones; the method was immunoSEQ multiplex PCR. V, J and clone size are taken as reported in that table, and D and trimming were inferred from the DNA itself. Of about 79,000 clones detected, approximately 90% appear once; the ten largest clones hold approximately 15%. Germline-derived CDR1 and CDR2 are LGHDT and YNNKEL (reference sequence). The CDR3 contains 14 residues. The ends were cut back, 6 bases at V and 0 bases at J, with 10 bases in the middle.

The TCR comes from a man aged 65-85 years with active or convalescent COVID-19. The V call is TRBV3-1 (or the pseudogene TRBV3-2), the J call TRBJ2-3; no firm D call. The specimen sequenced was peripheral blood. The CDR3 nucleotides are TGTGCCAGCAGTCCTCTCCCTAGCACAGATACGCAGTATTTT. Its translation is CASSPLPSTDTQYF.